Sequencing of this T cell receptor (beta chain) was carried out in a study of beta chain features in type 1 diabetes. Study observations and caveats: All four CD4+ subsets of Type 1 diabetes patients contained TCRB CDR3s that were moderately but significantly shorter. A pattern of fewer insertions and more deletions at VDJ junctions was seen in type 1 diabetes patients.

This clone was found many times. Its target is unknown. Sequencing targeted expressed TCRB transcripts, as all isolated RNA had been reverse transcribed. Produced via immunoSEQ multiplex PCR; TCRdb's table is partial and in-frame only. The sample includes about 120,000 clones, about 15% of them seen just once. With 6 bases clipped from V and 1 base from J, the junction kept 12 bases outside the gene matches. CDR1 and CDR2 from the germline V gene are MNHNY and SVGAGI (reference sequence). The CDR3 is 16 residues long. Each of the CD4+ naive, central memory, regulatory and stem cell-like memory populations was sorted via CD45RO/CCR7/CD25/CD127/CD95/CD27.

This clonotype originated in a man aged 25-45 years with type 1 diabetes. This rearrangement joins TRBV6-6 to TRBJ2-7, with TRBD1 identical over 7 bases. Sample: central memory CD4+ T cells from blood. The CDR3 region has the DNA TGTGCCAGCAGCTCAACCCGGGACAGCGGATCCTACGAGCAGTACTTC. Encoded protein: CASSSTRDSGSYEQYF.